Listed below are T cell receptor beta chains from one sample, sequenced in a study of OX40 agonist ivuxolimab in advanced cancers. Here immunoSEQ multiplex PCR was the method, and the copy in TCRdb shows in-frame clones only, minus some. The sample holds approximately 130,000 clones, around 93% seen once. Sample: CD4+ or CD8+ T cells sorted from blood, taken in a trial of the OX40 agonist ivuxolimab. The receptor source for this set is an adult with an advanced solid tumor such as melanoma, head and neck, liver or kidney cancer. The CDR3 runs from the conserved cysteine through the conserved F or W. Fields, in order: V gene, CDR3 protein.

V gene: TRBV5-6; CDR3 protein: CASSSPGQGLHNEQFF
V gene: TRBV2; CDR3 protein: CASNPGLAVKDTQYF
V gene: TRBV2; CDR3 protein: CASSWDSRGQPQHF
V gene: TRBV4-2; CDR3 protein: CASSQGGLSWDTQYF
V gene: TRBV5-1; CDR3 protein: CASSLAGGTQYF
V gene: TRBV19; CDR3 protein: CASSKSTGGNNQPQHF
V gene: TRBV29-1; CDR3 protein: CSVEGGSGTDTQYF
V gene: TRBV6-5; CDR3 protein: CASSYSPGVNTIYF
V gene: TRBV5-4; CDR3 protein: CASTVPRGDRVIGVRYGYTF
V gene: TRBV2; CDR3 protein: CASRPDRDPREQYF
V gene: TRBV11-2; CDR3 protein: CASSTTGSSTDTQYF
V gene: TRBV28; CDR3 protein: CASSFGGGPTGLEQYF
V gene: TRBV6-1; CDR3 protein: CASSEITHSPLHF
V gene: TRBV5-4; CDR3 protein: CASSLISGQGAVGELFF
V gene: TRBV27; CDR3 protein: CASSRDPRDWDEQYF
V gene: TRBV28; CDR3 protein: CASSFLDRVNTEAFF
V gene: TRBV7-9; CDR3 protein: CASSLGQGYSNQPQHF
V gene: TRBV5-1; CDR3 protein: CASSTTGVTGELFF
V gene: TRBV6-6; CDR3 protein: CASSYSGGLYEQYF
V gene: TRBV9; CDR3 protein: CASSPRVAGAPYEQYF
V gene: TRBV9; CDR3 protein: CASSVEGWTEAFF
V gene: TRBV5-1; CDR3 protein: CASSFGARDTQYF
V gene: TRBV5-1; CDR3 protein: CASSLTGDATNEKLFF
V gene: TRBV6-1; CDR3 protein: CASRPAKHPGNTIYF
V gene: TRBV28; CDR3 protein: CASSPAYSSGANVLTF
V gene: TRBV7-2; CDR3 protein: CASSSDRVYGYTF
V gene: TRBV10-3; CDR3 protein: CATLSGGASYEQYF
V gene: TRBV5-6; CDR3 protein: CASSLGGRTGEGAFF
V gene: TRBV7-6; CDR3 protein: CASSLAGPYEQYF
V gene: TRBV5-1; CDR3 protein: CASRLASDTGELFF
V gene: TRBV7-8; CDR3 protein: CASSLVAPNTEAFF
V gene: TRBV5-1; CDR3 protein: CASSLAIRTGSQETQYF
V gene: TRBV29-1; CDR3 protein: CSVEGGSGANVLTF